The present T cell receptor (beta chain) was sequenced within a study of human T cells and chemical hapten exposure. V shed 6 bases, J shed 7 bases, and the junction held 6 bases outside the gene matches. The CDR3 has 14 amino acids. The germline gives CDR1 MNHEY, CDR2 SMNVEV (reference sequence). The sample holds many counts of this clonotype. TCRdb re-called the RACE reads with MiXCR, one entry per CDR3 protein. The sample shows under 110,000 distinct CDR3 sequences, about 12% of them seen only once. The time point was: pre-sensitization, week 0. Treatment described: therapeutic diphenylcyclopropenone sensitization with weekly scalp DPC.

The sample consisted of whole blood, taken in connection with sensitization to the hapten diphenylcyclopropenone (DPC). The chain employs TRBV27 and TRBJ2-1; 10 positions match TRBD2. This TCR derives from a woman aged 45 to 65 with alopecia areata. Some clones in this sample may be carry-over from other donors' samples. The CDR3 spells CASRSLAGVNEQFF. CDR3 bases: TGTGCCAGCAGGAGTCTAGCGGGAGTGAATGAGCAGTTCTTC.